This entry lists 12 T cell receptor beta chains sequenced from one sample in a study of CD8 T cells in ankylosing spondylitis. Each CDR3 protein gets one entry after TCRdb re-called the 5' RACE reads with MiXCR. The sample contains 150,000 to 200,000 distinct CDR3 sequences, around 16% of which appear only once. Sequencing was carried out using blood, either unsorted or a sorted T cell fraction (not recorded which). These receptors were obtained from a male donor with ankylosing spondylitis or in good health (not recorded which).

In this sample, this clonotype turned up many times. This chain links TRBV20-1 with TRBJ2-7, with TRBD2 identical over 9 bases. V lost 3 bases to trimming and J lost 0 bases; unmatched junction nucleotides: 12. CDR1 is DFQATT, CDR2 SNEGSKA, per germline (reference sequence). This CDR3 has 17 residues. The CDR3 reads CSASEGASGALSYEQYF. As DNA, the CDR3 is TGCAGTGCTAGCGAAGGGGCTAGCGGGGCCCTCTCCTACGAGCAGTACTTC.

This clonotype was recorded a few times. This rearrangement joins TRBV30 to TRBJ1-3; maybe TRBD1 (6 bases). Germline loops: CDR1 GTSNPN, CDR2 SVGIG (reference sequence). This CDR3 comprises 13 residues. Trimming took off 8 bases at V and 4 bases at J, with 15 bases between the two ends. CDR3 protein: CAGDKVGGNTIYF. The CDR3 nucleotides read TGTGCCGGGGACAAGGTTGGAGGAAACACCATATATTTT.

This clonotype was detected once. One end of the junction varies from germline; a read error may be responsible. The chain is built from TRBV20-1 and TRBJ2-1; D is uncertain. The CDR3 totals 15 residues. Germline V gene lookup returns CDR1 DFQATT and CDR2 SNEGSKA (reference sequence). The DNA for the CDR3 is TGCAGTCCCACTGACGAGTCGGCTTCCTACAATGAGCAGCTCTTC. Protein product: CSPTDESASYNEQLF.

This clonotype was seen many times. V gene TRBV5-1 combines with J gene TRBJ2-7; D possibly corresponds to TRBD1 (6 bases). V was cut by 1 base and J by 3 bases, with 14 bases left in between. There are 15 residues in the CDR3. Germline CDR1 reads SGHRS; CDR2 reads YFSETQ. This CDR3 is CASSLSQGLIYEQYF. In DNA, the CDR3 is TGCGCCAGCAGCTTGTCCCAGGGGCTCATCTACGAGCAGTACTTC.

The table lists this clonotype with a few counts. The chain carries TRBV2 and TRBJ1-6; no firm D call. The germline V gene encodes CDR1 SNHLY and CDR2 FYNNEI. This CDR3 spans 13 amino acids. V lost 3 bases, J lost 6 bases, and 6 bases lay in between. CDR3 protein: CASSDGFNSPLHF. In DNA, the CDR3 is TGTGCCAGCAGTGATGGGTTTAATTCACCCCTCCACTTT.

Remarks on this clonotype: A read error may be the cause here, since a much bigger clone is one base away. The rearrangement joins TRBV5-1 to TRBJ1-5, with TRBD1 as a possible D gene (6 bases). Germline loops: CDR1 SGHRS, CDR2 YFSETQ. The CDR3 contains 15 residues. Written as DNA, the CDR3 is TGCGACAGCAGCTTGGAAGGACAGTTTTCTCAGCCCCAGCATTTT. Translating gives CDSSLEGQFSQPQHF.

This clonotype has a count of ten or more. This chain connects TRBV6-1 to TRBJ1-5, with D maybe TRBD1 (5 bases). Between the trimmed V and J ends, which lost 8 bases and 0 bases, there was a span of 8 bases. Per germline, CDR1 MNHNS and CDR2 SASEGT. CDR3 length: 13 residues. Here the CDR3 DNA reads TGTGCCAGCGGGGCGGATAGCAATCAGCCCCAGCATTTT. Translation: CASGADSNQPQHF.

This chain joins TRBV29-1 and TRBJ2-1; TRBD2 matches at 7 bases. Germline V gene lookup returns CDR1 SQVTM and CDR2 ANQGSEA. V was clipped by 5 bases and J by 9 bases; unmatched bases: 7. The CDR3 consists of 12 residues. The CDR3 sequence: CSVTWEGSEQFF. In DNA form, the CDR3 reads TGCAGCGTTACTTGGGAGGGTAGTGAGCAGTTCTTC.

This clonotype came up many times. The chain combines TRBV29-1 with TRBJ2-1; 7 bases map to TRBD2. J gave up 2 bases and V 4 bases, and 2 bases lay outside the gene matches. The CDR3 covers 13 residues. Germline values: CDR1 SQVTM, CDR2 ANQGSEA. CDR3 region: CSVVSGTYNEQFF. DNA of the CDR3: TGCAGCGTTGTGAGCGGGACCTACAATGAGCAGTTCTTC.

This chain uses TRBV29-1 with TRBJ2-1; 11 positions agree with TRBD2. V shed 3 bases, J shed 0 bases, and the junction held 13 bases outside the gene matches. The CDR3 loop spans 19 amino acids. The germline gives CDR1 SQVTM, CDR2 ANQGSEA. The CDR3 DNA reads TGCAGCGTTGATTTGGCACTAGCGGGGGCCCCGTACTCCTACAATGAGCAGTTCTTC. It encodes CSVDLALAGAPYSYNEQFF.

This clonotype has ten or more counts. The genes are TRBV2 and TRBJ2-7, with 9 bases lining up with TRBD1. This CDR3 is built from 15 residues. Germline V lookup: CDR1 SNHLY, CDR2 FYNNEI. The V segment lost 6 bases and the J segment 3 bases; nucleotides outside the gene matches: 9. This CDR3 is CASRRQTGGLYEQYF. CDR3 nucleotide sequence: TGTGCCAGCAGAAGACAGACAGGGGGTCTCTACGAGCAGTACTTC.

This clonotype was seen many times. The rearrangement uses TRBV5-1 and TRBJ2-4, with 9 bases lining up with TRBD1. This CDR3 region has 14 residues. CDR1 and CDR2 (germline): SGHRS, YFSETQ. The J segment lost 4 bases and the V segment lost 4 bases, leaving 3 bases of the junction unmatched. The CDR3 DNA reads TGCGCCAGCAGCAGCGGACAGGGGAAAAACATTCAGTACTTC. This translates into CASSSGQGKNIQYF.